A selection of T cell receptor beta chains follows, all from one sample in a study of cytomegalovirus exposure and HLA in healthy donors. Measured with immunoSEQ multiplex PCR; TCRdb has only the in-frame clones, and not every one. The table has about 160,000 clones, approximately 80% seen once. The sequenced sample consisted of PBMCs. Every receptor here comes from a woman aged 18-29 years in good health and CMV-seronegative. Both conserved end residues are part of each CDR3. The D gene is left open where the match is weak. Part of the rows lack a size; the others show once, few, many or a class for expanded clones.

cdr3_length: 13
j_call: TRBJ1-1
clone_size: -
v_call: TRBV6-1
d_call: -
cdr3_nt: TGTGCCAGCAGATCGGGATTGAACACTGAAGCTTTCTTT
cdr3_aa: CASRSGLNTEAFF

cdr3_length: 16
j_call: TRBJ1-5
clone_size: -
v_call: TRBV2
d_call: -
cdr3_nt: TGTGCCAGCAGATCCGATAGCGCGGTCGGCAATCAGCCCCAGCATTTT
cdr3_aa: CASRSDSAVGNQPQHF

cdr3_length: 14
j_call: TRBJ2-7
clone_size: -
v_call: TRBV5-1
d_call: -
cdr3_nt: TGCGCCAGCAGCCCGGCCCCCGCAGGCTACGAGCAGTACTTC
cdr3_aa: CASSPAPAGYEQYF

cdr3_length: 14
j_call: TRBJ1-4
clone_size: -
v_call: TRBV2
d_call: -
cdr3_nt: TGTGCCAGCAGTGGGGCAGAAACTAATGAAAAACTGTTTTTT
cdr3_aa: CASSGAETNEKLFF

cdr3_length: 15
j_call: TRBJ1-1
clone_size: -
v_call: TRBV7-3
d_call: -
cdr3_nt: TGTGCCAGTAGCCCGGGGGAAGGGGCGTACGCTGAAGCTTTCTTT
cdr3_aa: CASSPGEGAYAEAFF

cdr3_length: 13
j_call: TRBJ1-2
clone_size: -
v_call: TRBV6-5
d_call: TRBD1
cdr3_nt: TGTGCCAGCAGTTGGGGACAGGGAGATGGCTACACCTTC
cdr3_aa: CASSWGQGDGYTF

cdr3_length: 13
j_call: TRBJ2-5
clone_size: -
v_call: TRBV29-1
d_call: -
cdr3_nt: TGCAGCGTTGAAAACAGGGCTAGGGAGACCCAGTACTTC
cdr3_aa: CSVENRARETQYF

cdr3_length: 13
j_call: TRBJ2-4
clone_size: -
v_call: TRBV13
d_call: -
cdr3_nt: TGTGCCAGCAGTCCAAACAGGGGGGGTATTCAGTACTTC
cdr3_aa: CASSPNRGGIQYF

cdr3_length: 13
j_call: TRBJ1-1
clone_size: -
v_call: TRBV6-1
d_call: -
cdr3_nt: TGTGCCAGCAGTCTCAGGGTGGACACTGAAGCTTTCTTT
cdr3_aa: CASSLRVDTEAFF

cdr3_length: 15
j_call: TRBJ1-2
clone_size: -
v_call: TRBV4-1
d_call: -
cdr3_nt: TGCGCCAGCAGCCAAGACCCAGGGTTATACTATGGCTACACCTTC
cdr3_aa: CASSQDPGLYYGYTF

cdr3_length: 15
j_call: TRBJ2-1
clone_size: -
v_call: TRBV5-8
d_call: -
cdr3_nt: TGTGCCAGCAGCTTGGCACTAGTACACTACAATGAGCAGTTCTTC
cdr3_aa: CASSLALVHYNEQFF

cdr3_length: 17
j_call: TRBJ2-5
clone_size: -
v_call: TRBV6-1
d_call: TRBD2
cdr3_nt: TGTGCCAGCAGTGAAAGAGTTGGTCTAGCGGGACAAGAGACCCAGTACTTC
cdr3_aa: CASSERVGLAGQETQYF

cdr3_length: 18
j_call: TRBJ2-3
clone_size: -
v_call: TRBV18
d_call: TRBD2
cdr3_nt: TGTGCCAGCTCACCTTTAAGGAGTTGGCGGGAGACGACAGATACGCAGTATTTT
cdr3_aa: CASSPLRSWRETTDTQYF

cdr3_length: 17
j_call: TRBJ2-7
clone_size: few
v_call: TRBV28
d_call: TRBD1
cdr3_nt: TGTGCCAGCACCCCCACGGACAGGGAAATCCCATGGGACGAGCAGTACTTC
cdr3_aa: CASTPTDREIPWDEQYF

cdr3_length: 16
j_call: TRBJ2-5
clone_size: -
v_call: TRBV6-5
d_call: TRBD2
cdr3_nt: TGTGCCAGCAGTTACTCGAATAGCGGGCTGGGGGAGACCCAGTACTTC
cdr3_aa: CASSYSNSGLGETQYF